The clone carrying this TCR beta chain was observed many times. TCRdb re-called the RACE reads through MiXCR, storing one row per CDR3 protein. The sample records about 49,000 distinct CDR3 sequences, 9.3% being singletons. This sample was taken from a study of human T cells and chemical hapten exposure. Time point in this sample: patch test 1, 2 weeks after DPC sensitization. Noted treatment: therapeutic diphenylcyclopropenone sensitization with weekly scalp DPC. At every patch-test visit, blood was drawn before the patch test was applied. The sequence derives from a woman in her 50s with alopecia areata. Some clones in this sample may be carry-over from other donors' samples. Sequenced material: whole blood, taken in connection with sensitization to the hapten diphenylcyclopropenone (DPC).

DNA for the CDR3: TGTGCCAGCAGCTTAGGGAGTGGTAGCGACAGCACAGATACGCAGTATTTT. Translation: CASSLGSGSDSTDTQYF. The rearrangement joins TRBV7-8 to TRBJ2-3, with D possibly being TRBD2 (5 bases). The CDR3 has 17 residues. The V end lost 1 base, the J end lost 0 bases, and 14 bases lay between the germline ends. Germline values: CDR1 SGHVS, CDR2 FQNEAQ.